The rows below give T cell receptor beta chains drawn from one sample of a study of cytomegalovirus exposure and HLA in healthy donors. Sequencing was performed with immunoSEQ multiplex PCR; in TCRdb, only in-frame clones are kept and a portion is missing. The data show around 99,000 clones, with 65% to 80% seen just once and around 4% held by the top ten. The sample comprised PBMCs. These receptors were obtained from a male donor in good health and CMV-seronegative. CDR3s include the opening cysteine and the closing phenylalanine or tryptophan.

V gene,J gene,CDR3 protein
TRBV7-8,TRBJ1-2,CASSLAGTLGSGYTF
TRBV28,TRBJ1-5,CASSLYRGGQPQHF
TRBV7-2,TRBJ2-7,CASSSTPGLWEQYF
TRBV7-2,TRBJ1-1,CASSWDRGNTEAFF
TRBV5-4,TRBJ2-3,CASSNQSTDTQYF
TRBV7-9,TRBJ1-4,CASSPGQLTNEKLFF
TRBV27,TRBJ2-1,CASSEYRGGYNEQFF
TRBV6-5,TRBJ1-4,CASGRGEKLFF
TRBV6-5,TRBJ1-6,CASRGTGENSPLHF
TRBV5-1,TRBJ2-1,CASSLGLYNEQFF
TRBV28,TRBJ1-1,CASSSPVDRATEAFF
TRBV2,TRBJ1-1,CASRGRGAFF
TRBV6-5,TRBJ1-2,CASSYRGNYGCTF
TRBV19,TRBJ2-7,CASSIGTGLSYEQYF
TRBV10-2,TRBJ2-3,CASSERARGTDTQYF
TRBV9,TRBJ1-3,CASSVGARGWSGNTIYF
TRBV27,TRBJ1-1,CASSSFVGGTEAFF
TRBV14,TRBJ2-3,CASSQLYDTDTQYF
TRBV28,TRBJ2-1,CASSLWGAAGHYNEQFF
TRBV2,TRBJ2-7,CASKLTSGGNYEQYF
TRBV25-1,TRBJ2-1,CASSEGSRTRTNEQFF
TRBV5-1,TRBJ2-6,CASNLASGANVLTF
TRBV4-1,TRBJ2-5,CASSHPALRQETQYF
TRBV7-4,TRBJ2-3,CATSGAGLAALGTDTQYF
TRBV7-9,TRBJ1-4,CASSLTGGREKLFF
TRBV6-4,TRBJ2-2,CASSGRSEAGELFF
TRBV15,TRBJ2-7,CATSRGLAGGLSEQYF
TRBV10-2,TRBJ2-2,CASSFGPPSSVSGELFF
TRBV7-8,TRBJ2-7,CASSPRGGLADYEQYF
TRBV27,TRBJ1-1,CASRLQRNTEAFF
TRBV28,TRBJ2-5,CASSSSGGYEQYF